The T cell receptor (beta chain) under discussion was sequenced for a study of spatial heterogeneity in lung cancer. This CDR3 has 14 amino acids. CDR1 is SGHTA and CDR2 is FQGTGA in the germline V gene. Trimming removed 0 bases from V and 0 bases from J, with 3 bases in between. TCRdb used MiXCR to reprocess the 5' RACE reads, holding one entry per CDR3 protein. The sample yields tens of thousands of distinct CDR3 sequences, around 3.3% seen once. This clonotype was seen ten or more times. Specified time point: sample taken at primary tumor resection. This sequence originates from a male donor with early-stage non-small cell lung cancer. This rearrangement joins TRBV7-3 to TRBJ1-3, with D uncertain. The sequencing used normal lung tissue next to the tumor, collected at surgery. The chain's CDR3 is CASSLTASGNTIYF. CDR3 coding DNA: TGTGCCAGCAGCTTAACTGCCTCTGGAAACACCATATATTTT.